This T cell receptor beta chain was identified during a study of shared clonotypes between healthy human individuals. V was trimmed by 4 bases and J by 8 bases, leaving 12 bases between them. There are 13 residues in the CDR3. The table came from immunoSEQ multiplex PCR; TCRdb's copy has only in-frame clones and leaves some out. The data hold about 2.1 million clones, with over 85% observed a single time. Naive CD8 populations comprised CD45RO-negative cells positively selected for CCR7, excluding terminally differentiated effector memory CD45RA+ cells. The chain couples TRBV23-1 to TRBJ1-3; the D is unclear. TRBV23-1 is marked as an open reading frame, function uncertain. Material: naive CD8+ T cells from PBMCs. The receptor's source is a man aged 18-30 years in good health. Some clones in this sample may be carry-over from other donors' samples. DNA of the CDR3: TGCGCCAGCAGTCCTAGGGAGAGGGACACCATATATTTT. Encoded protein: CASSPRERDTIYF.